Sequencing of this T cell receptor (beta chain) was carried out in a study of T cells after yellow fever vaccination. Study-wide results and limits: The appearance of a small share of clonotypes in both CD4 and CD8 compartments was observed. It was the secondary response that reached its peak faster, day 5 versus 15, but it was weaker. In FACS-sorted repertoires, abundant clonotypes from the bulk population could appear as contaminants.

This clonotype was seen ten or more times. What it recognizes is unknown. TCRdb independently ran MiXCR on the 5' RACE reads; one entry per CDR3 protein. This sample yields about 310,000 distinct CDR3 sequences, of which approximately 3.9% are seen a single time; less than 25% belongs to the top ten. V gave up 0 bases and J gave up 4 bases, with 1 base separating them. The germline CDR1 and CDR2 sequences are DFQATT and SNEGSKA (reference sequence). The CDR3 length is 11 residues. The chain couples TRBV20-1 to TRBJ2-1; no firm D call. The TCR comes from a man younger than 35 who received the YFV17D yellow fever vaccine. The material sequenced was PBMCs, taken on the day of the yellow fever booster vaccination. CDR3 nucleotide sequence: TGCAGTGCTAGAGAGTACAATGAGCAGTTCTTC. It yields the protein CSAREYNEQFF.